The next 8 T cell receptor beta chains were all read from a single sample in a study of a mutant IDH1 vaccine in newly diagnosed glioma (dated by TCRdb to the early 2020s). Read against the paper, the sample's time point label means: week 35, safety follow-up. Each vaccine dose, consisting of 300 ug of a 20-mer mutant IDH1 peptide in Montanide, was administered subcutaneously with topical imiquimod. The antigens of these receptors remain unknown. Library method: the immunoSEQ multiplex PCR assay. The table comes from immuneACCESS by way of TCRdb, which keeps in-frame sequences with V and J called. Part of the clones is missing from these tables; in studies checked, under half for an unresolved V gene and the rest for unknown reasons. The sample table contains approximately 31,000 clones; only one count was recorded for roughly 77% of them. The leading ten clones occupy approximately 2.9% of the sample.

The material was PBMCs, obtained from a glioma patient whose treatment included an IDH1 peptide vaccine. Source of these receptors: a man in his forties or fifties with glioma. Some clones in this sample may be carry-over from other donors' samples.

This clone was seen more than once but under ten times. The CDR3 loop is CASSPGSPWDEQYF. The CDR3 nucleotides are TGTGCCAGCAGCCCCGGGAGCCCATGGGACGAGCAGTACTTC. The chain carries TRBV11-3 and TRBJ2-7; possibly TRBD2 for D (6 bases). CDR3 size: 14 residues. CDR1 is SGHNT and CDR2 is YENEEA in the germline V gene. Trimming shortened V by 5 bases and J by 5 bases, and 16 bases separated the two germline ends. Supplemented by reference TRBV11-3 and TRBJ2-7, the full variable domain reads EAGVVQSPRYKIIEKKQPVAFWCNPISGHNTLYWYLQNLGQGPELLIRYENEEAVDDSQLPKDRFSAERLKGVDSTLKIQPAELGDSAVYLCASSPGSPWDEQYFGPGTRLTVT.

This CDR3 is CASSLPGVGTETQYF. The CDR3 DNA sequence: TGTGCCAGCAGCCTTCCGGGTGTTGGGACGGAGACCCAGTACTTC. The rearrangement uses TRBV5-5 and TRBJ2-5; the D gene could be TRBD1 or TRBD2 (5 bases each). This CDR3 comprises 15 residues. The germline V and J ends were trimmed by 4 bases and 5 bases, with 18 bases remaining between them. Per germline, CDR1 SGHKS and CDR2 YYEKEE (reference sequence). The full variable domain, its missing parts supplied by reference TRBV5-5 and TRBJ2-5, is DAGVTQSPTHLIKTRGQQVTLRCSPISGHKSVSWYQQVLGQGPQFIFQYYEKEERGRGNFPDRFSARQFPNYSSELNVNALLLGDSALYLCASSLPGVGTETQYFGPGTRLLVL.

V usage is TRBV30 and J usage is TRBJ1-1; maybe TRBD1 (5 bases). V was clipped by 5 bases and J by 0 bases, with 10 bases between them. This CDR3 contains 13 residues. Per germline, CDR1 GTSNPN and CDR2 SVGIG (reference sequence). This CDR3 is CAWERGLNTEAFF. The CDR3 coding sequence is TGTGCCTGGGAAAGGGGATTGAACACTGAAGCTTTCTTT.

This clone showed up just once. The V gene is TRBV4-1, the J gene TRBJ1-1; D is ambiguous. The V and J ends lost 1 base and 0 bases respectively, with 6 bases between them. The CDR3 length is 14 residues. Germline CDR1 and CDR2: MGHRA and YSYEKL. CDR3 sequence reads: CASSQGSMNTEAFF. The CDR3 nucleotides read TGCGCCAGCAGCCAAGGGTCGATGAACACTGAAGCTTTCTTT.

This clone was seen a single time. The genes are TRBV6-6 and TRBJ1-4; TRBD1 is a possible D gene (5 bases). The CDR3 is 16 residues long. CDR1 is MNHNY and CDR2 is SVGAGI in the germline V gene (reference sequence). Trimming cost V 0 bases and J 0 bases, with 8 bases left between them. The CDR3 loop reads CASSYSGTTTNEKLFF. In DNA, the CDR3 is TGTGCCAGCAGTTACTCGGGGACCACAACTAATGAAAAACTGTTTTTT.

This clone is judged medium-sized. The chain is built from TRBV4-1 and TRBJ2-7; D is unclear. Germline CDR1 reads MGHRA; CDR2 reads YSYEKL. The CDR3 is 20 residues long. The V end was cut by 2 bases, the J end by 1 base, with 27 bases between. DNA for the CDR3: TGCGCCAGCAGCCAACCTCAACTGGAATCCAAGATCGCCCCATCCTACGAGCAGTACTTC. It encodes CASSQPQLESKIAPSYEQYF.

This sequence joins TRBV6-1 and TRBJ1-2; 8 bases line up with TRBD1. The CDR3 is made up of 14 amino acids. The ends lost 2 bases at V and 2 bases at J; junction bases unmatched: 1. Looked up from germline, CDR1 is MNHNS and CDR2 is SASEGT. The CDR3 reads CASSETGGNYGYTF. CDR3 DNA: TGTGCCAGCAGTGAAACAGGGGGGAACTATGGCTACACCTTC.

The chain is built from TRBV6-4 and TRBJ1-1; D possibly corresponds to TRBD1 (6 bases). Deletions cut 6 bases from V and 4 bases from J, with 12 bases between. Germline V lookup: CDR1 MRHNA, CDR2 SNTAGT. The length of the CDR3 is 13 residues. DNA for the CDR3: TGTGCCAGCAGAGGGAGAGGGGGCACTGAAGCTTTCTTT. Amino acids: CASRGRGGTEAFF.